The table lists the clone carrying this T cell receptor (beta chain) with a few counts. In germline, CDR1 is MNHEY, CDR2 SMNVEV (reference sequence). After removal of 7 bases from V and 0 bases from J, the junction contained 7 bases not matched to a gene. CDR3 length: 17 residues. The PCR used 60 Vbeta and 13 Jbeta primers. Sequenced by immunoSEQ multiplex PCR; TCRdb stores in-frame clones only, minus some. Of roughly 130,000 clones in the sample, approximately 80% were seen once. This specimen belongs to a study of cytomegalovirus exposure and HLA in healthy donors. Sequenced sample: PBMCs. V gene TRBV27 combines with J gene TRBJ2-6; the match to TRBD1 covers 9 bases. This TCR derives from a man in his forties or fifties in good health and CMV-seronegative. CDR3 nucleotides: TGTGCCAGCAAATCCGGGACAGGGTTCTCTGGGGCCAACGTCCTGACTTTC. This encodes CASKSGTGFSGANVLTF. Combining the CDR3 with reference TRBV27 and TRBJ2-6 gives the whole variable domain EAQVTQNPRYLITVTGKKLTVTCSQNMNHEYMSWYRQDPGLGLRQIYYSMNVEVTDKGDVPEGYKVSRKEKRNFPLILESPSPNQTSLYFCASKSGTGFSGANVLTFGAGSRLTVL.